Listed below are T cell receptor beta chains from one sample, sequenced in a study of blood T cell repertoires in COVID-19. Here immunoSEQ multiplex PCR was the method, and the copy in TCRdb shows in-frame clones only, minus some. Seen here are more than 95,000 clones, 81% observed once, and the top ten hold 3.5% to 4%. Sequencing input: peripheral blood. The receptors were sampled from a woman between 50 and 59 years old with acute or convalescent COVID-19. Each CDR3 is given with its conserved first and last residue. A D gene is named only where the DNA matches it firmly. Part of the rows lack a size; the others show once, few, many or a class for expanded clones.

TRBD1	TRBV5-1	TRBJ1-1	-	CASSLLGTGGRGTEAFF	TGCGCCAGCAGCTTGCTCGGGACAGGGGGACGGGGCACTGAAGCTTTCTTT
TRBD2	TRBV19	TRBJ2-1	once	CASSGGAGAVNEQFF	TGTGCCAGTAGCGGGGGGGCGGGGGCCGTCAATGAGCAGTTCTTC
TRBD2	TRBV6-5	TRBJ2-2	-	CASSWTSGAAGELFF	TGTGCCAGCAGTTGGACTAGCGGGGCCGCCGGGGAGCTGTTTTTT
-	TRBV11-2	TRBJ2-7	-	CASSLDLQEAYEQYF	TGTGCCAGCAGCTTAGATCTTCAGGAGGCCTACGAGCAGTACTTC
TRBD1	TRBV11-2	TRBJ2-3	-	CASSTRQGATLYF	TGTGCCAGCAGCACTAGACAGGGGGCGACCCTGTATTTT
TRBD1	TRBV7-9	TRBJ2-1	-	CASSQGTGGYNEQFF	TGTGCCAGCAGCCAAGGGACAGGGGGATACAATGAGCAGTTCTTC
-	TRBV9	TRBJ2-3	-	CASSVEDGRDSRNTDTQYF	TGTGCCAGCAGCGTAGAGGATGGTAGGGACTCCCGGAACACAGATACGCAGTATTTT
TRBD1	TRBV28	TRBJ1-4	-	CASSPGDRQNEKLFF	TGTGCCAGCAGTCCGGGGGACAGACAGAATGAAAAACTGTTTTTT
-	TRBV5-1	TRBJ1-2	-	CASSLGQVGDYGYTF	TGCGCCAGCAGCTTGGGTCAGGTCGGGGACTATGGCTACACCTTC
-	TRBV28	TRBJ2-7	-	CASSPPRGKSYEQYF	TGTGCCAGCAGCCCCCCCCGGGGGAAGTCCTACGAGCAGTACTTC
-	TRBV30	TRBJ1-2	-	CARESGAYGYTF	TGTGCCAGAGAGTCAGGGGCCTATGGCTACACCTTC
TRBD1	TRBV2	TRBJ1-1	-	CASSGQGANTEAFF	TGTGCCAGCAGTGGACAGGGGGCGAACACTGAAGCTTTCTTT
-	TRBV10-3	TRBJ1-1	-	CAISEPTVFTEAFF	TGTGCCATCAGTGAGCCGACAGTTTTCACTGAAGCTTTCTTT
TRBD1	TRBV29-1	TRBJ1-3	-	CSVTLGTGGVGGNTIYF	TGCAGCGTGACCCTGGGGACAGGGGGCGTTGGAGGAAACACCATATATTTT
TRBD1	TRBV5-1	TRBJ2-7	-	CASSAQGARAYEQYF	TGCGCCAGCAGCGCACAGGGGGCGCGGGCCTACGAGCAGTACTTC
-	TRBV18	TRBJ1-4	-	CASSPPSGSTNEKLFF	TGTGCCAGCTCACCACCGTCGGGTTCAACTAATGAAAAACTGTTTTTT
TRBD1	TRBV15	TRBJ1-2	few	CATRGQVSSYGYTF	TGTGCCACGAGAGGACAGGTTTCTAGCTATGGCTACACCTTC
TRBD1	TRBV5-4	TRBJ1-2	-	CASSALDRGDGYTF	TGTGCCAGCAGCGCACTGGACAGGGGGGATGGCTACACCTTC
TRBD1	TRBV2	TRBJ1-2	-	CASNDRADNGYTF	TGTGCCAGCAACGACAGGGCGGATAATGGCTACACCTTC
-	TRBV3-1/TRBV3-2	TRBJ1-4	-	CASSYTRVSNEKLFF	TGTGCCAGCAGCTACACCCGGGTGTCTAATGAAAAACTGTTTTTT
-	TRBV11-2	TRBJ1-5	-	CASSLDNWGGQPQHF	TGTGCCAGCAGCTTAGATAATTGGGGCGGTCAGCCCCAGCATTTT
TRBD1	TRBV5-4	TRBJ2-7	-	CASSWGSGTGAYEQYF	TGTGCCAGCAGCTGGGGATCCGGGACAGGGGCCTACGAGCAGTACTTC
TRBD1	TRBV19	TRBJ1-5	-	CASGTAAHQPQHF	TGTGCCAGTGGGACAGCCGCTCACCAGCCCCAGCATTTT
TRBD1	TRBV2	TRBJ2-7	-	CASSEGGPGQGFYEQYF	TGTGCCAGCAGTGAAGGGGGGCCGGGACAGGGTTTCTACGAGCAGTACTTC
-	TRBV6-5	TRBJ2-7	-	CASSYSKGQGKQYF	TGTGCCAGCAGTTACTCGAAGGGCCAGGGAAAGCAGTACTTC
-	TRBV6-5	TRBJ1-2	-	CASRDRIGEGYTF	TGTGCCAGCAGGGATCGGATTGGGGAGGGCTACACCTTC
-	TRBV10-1	TRBJ1-6	-	CASSTGQYNSPLHF	TGCGCCAGCAGTACGGGACAATATAATTCACCCCTCCACTTT
TRBD2	TRBV29-1	TRBJ2-7	-	CSVPITGTSLIF	TGCAGCGTGCCGATAACCGGGACTAGCCTGATTTTC
TRBD2	TRBV5-1	TRBJ2-7	few	CASSSSGGRAEEQYF	TGCGCCAGCAGCTCCAGTGGCGGGAGGGCTGAAGAGCAGTACTTC
TRBD1	TRBV9	TRBJ1-1	few	CASSALPGTGGSEAFF	TGTGCCAGCAGCGCCCTGCCCGGGACAGGGGGATCTGAAGCTTTCTTT
-	TRBV5-4	TRBJ1-4	-	CASSWGGGSGEKLFF	TGTGCCAGCAGCTGGGGCGGGGGATCTGGTGAAAAACTGTTTTTT
-	TRBV7-6	TRBJ2-3	-	CASSFFGTSTDTQYF	TGTGCCAGCAGCTTTTTCGGGACTAGCACAGATACGCAGTATTTT
-	TRBV3-1/TRBV3-2	TRBJ2-3	-	CASSRHTDTQYF	TGTGCCAGCAGCCGACACACAGATACGCAGTATTTT
-	TRBV19	TRBJ1-6	-	CASSINGGYNSPLHF	TGTGCCAGTAGTATAAACGGGGGGTATAATTCACCCCTCCACTTT
-	TRBV30	TRBJ1-1	-	CASERTEAFF	TGTGCCTCGGAGAGAACTGAAGCTTTCTTT
-	TRBV12-3/TRBV12-4	TRBJ1-2	-	CASSLASTYGYTF	TGTGCCAGCAGTTTAGCGTCCACATATGGCTACACCTTC
-	TRBV2	TRBJ2-1	-	CASRLGTPGKEQFF	TGTGCCAGCAGATTAGGGACTCCGGGTAAGGAGCAGTTCTTC
-	TRBV2	TRBJ1-1	few	CASSATFEAFF	TGTGCCAGCAGTGCTACCTTTGAAGCTTTCTTT
-	TRBV28	TRBJ2-1	-	CASSDYYNEQFF	TGTGCCAGCAGTGACTACTACAATGAGCAGTTCTTC
-	TRBV19	TRBJ1-4	-	CASMTDSGEKLFF	TGTGCCAGTATGACAGATAGCGGCGAAAAACTGTTTTTT
-	TRBV27	TRBJ1-1	-	CASSLSGLVGTEAFF	TGTGCCAGCAGTTTATCGGGGCTAGTGGGGACTGAAGCTTTCTTT